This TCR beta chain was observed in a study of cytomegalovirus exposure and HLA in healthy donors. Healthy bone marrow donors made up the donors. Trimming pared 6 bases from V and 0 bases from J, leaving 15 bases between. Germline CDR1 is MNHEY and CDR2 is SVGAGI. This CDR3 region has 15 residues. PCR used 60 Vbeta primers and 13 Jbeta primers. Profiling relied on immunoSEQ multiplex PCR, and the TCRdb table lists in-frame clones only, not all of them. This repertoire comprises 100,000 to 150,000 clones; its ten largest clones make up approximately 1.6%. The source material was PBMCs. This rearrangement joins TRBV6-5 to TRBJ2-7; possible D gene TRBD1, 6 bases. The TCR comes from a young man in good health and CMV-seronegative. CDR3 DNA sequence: TGTGCCAGCAGCTCCGGTGGGACACCCTCCTACGAGCAGTACTTC. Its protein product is CASSSGGTPSYEQYF.